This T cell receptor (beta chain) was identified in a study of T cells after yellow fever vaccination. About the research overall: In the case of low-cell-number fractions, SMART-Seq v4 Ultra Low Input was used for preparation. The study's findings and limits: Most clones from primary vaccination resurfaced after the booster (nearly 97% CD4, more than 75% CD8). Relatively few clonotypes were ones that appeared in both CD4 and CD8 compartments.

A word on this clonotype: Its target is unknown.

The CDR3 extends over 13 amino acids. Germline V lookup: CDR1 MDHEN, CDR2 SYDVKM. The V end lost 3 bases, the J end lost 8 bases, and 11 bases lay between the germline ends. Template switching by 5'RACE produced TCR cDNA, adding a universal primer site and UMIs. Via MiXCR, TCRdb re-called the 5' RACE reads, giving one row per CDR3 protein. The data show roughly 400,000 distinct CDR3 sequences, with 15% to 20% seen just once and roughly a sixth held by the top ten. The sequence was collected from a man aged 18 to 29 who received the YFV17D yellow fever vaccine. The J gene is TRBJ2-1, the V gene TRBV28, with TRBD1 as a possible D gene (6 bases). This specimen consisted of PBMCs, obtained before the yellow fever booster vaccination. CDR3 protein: CASSLFRGHEQFF. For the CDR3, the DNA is TGTGCCAGCAGTTTGTTCAGGGGTCATGAGCAGTTCTTC.